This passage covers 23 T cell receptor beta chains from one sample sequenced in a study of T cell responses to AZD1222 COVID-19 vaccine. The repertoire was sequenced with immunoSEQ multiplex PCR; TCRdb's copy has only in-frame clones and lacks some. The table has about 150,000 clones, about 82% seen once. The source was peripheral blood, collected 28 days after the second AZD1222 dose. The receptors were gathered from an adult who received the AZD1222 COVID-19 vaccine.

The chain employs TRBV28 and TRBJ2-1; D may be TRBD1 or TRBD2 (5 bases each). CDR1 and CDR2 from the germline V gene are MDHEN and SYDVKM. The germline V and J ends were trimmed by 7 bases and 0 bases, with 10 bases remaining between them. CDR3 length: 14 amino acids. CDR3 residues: CASILGDSYNEQFF. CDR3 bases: TGTGCCAGCATCCTGGGGGACTCCTACAATGAGCAGTTCTTC.

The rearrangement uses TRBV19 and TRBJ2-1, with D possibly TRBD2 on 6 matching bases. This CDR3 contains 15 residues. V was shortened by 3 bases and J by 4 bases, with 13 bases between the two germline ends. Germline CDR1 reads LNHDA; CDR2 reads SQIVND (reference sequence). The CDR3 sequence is CASSMSGSGYNEQFF. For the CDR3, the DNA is TGTGCCAGTAGTATGTCCGGGAGCGGGTACAATGAGCAGTTCTTC.

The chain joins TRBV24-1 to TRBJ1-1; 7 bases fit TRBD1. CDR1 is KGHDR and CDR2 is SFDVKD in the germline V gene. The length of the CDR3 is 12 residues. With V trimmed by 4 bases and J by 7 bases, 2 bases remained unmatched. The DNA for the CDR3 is TGTGCCACCAGTGAGGGGGACAGTGAAGCTTTCTTT. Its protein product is CATSEGDSEAFF.

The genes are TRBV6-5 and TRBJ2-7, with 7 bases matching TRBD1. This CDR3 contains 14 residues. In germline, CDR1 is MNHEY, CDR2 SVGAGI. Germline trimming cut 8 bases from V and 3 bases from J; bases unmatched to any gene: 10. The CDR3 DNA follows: TGTGCCAGCTATACCGGGACAGACCACTACGAGCAGTACTTC. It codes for CASYTGTDHYEQYF.

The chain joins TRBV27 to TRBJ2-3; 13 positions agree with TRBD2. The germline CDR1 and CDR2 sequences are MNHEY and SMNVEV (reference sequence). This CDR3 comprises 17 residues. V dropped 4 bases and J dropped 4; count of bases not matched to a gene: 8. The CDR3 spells CASSSLTSGRAPDTQYF. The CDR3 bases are TGTGCCAGCAGTTCCTTAACTAGCGGGAGGGCCCCAGATACGCAGTATTTT.

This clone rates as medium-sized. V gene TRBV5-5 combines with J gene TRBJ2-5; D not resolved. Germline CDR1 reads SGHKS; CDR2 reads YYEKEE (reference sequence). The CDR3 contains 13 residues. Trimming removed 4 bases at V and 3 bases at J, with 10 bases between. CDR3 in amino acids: CASSLYYEETQYF. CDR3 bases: TGTGCCAGCAGCCTCTACTATGAAGAGACCCAGTACTTC.

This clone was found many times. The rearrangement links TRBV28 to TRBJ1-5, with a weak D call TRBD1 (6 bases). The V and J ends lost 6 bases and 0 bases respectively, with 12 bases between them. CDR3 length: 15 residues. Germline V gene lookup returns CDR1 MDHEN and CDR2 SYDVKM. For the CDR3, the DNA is TGTGCCAGCAGCCTGACAGGAGTTAGCAATCAGCCCCAGCATTTT. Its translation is CASSLTGVSNQPQHF.

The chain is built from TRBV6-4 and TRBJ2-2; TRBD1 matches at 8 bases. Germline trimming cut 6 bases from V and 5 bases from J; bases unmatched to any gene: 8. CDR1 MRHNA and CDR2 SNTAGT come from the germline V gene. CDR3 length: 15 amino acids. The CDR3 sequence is CASRAQGVGTGELFF. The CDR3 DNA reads TGTGCCAGCAGGGCACAGGGGGTTGGAACCGGGGAGCTGTTTTTT.

CDR3 nucleotides: TGTGCCAGCAGTTTCCAGGGGGCTGGGAACACTGAAGCTTTCTTT. This encodes CASSFQGAGNTEAFF. The chain joins TRBV28 to TRBJ1-1, with 8 nucleotides matching TRBD1. Germline V gene data show CDR1 as MDHEN and CDR2 as SYDVKM. The CDR3 length is 15 residues. After removal of 3 bases from V and 1 base from J, the junction contained 4 bases not matched to a gene.

This CDR3 is CASSLAGRGVDTQYF. The CDR3 DNA reads as TGTGCCAGCAGCTTAGCAGGGAGAGGGGTAGATACGCAGTATTTT. The V call is TRBV7-9, the J call TRBJ2-3; D may be TRBD1 or TRBD2 (5 bases each). Germline V lookup: CDR1 SEHNR, CDR2 FQNEAQ (reference sequence). The CDR3 contains 15 residues. V dropped 0 bases and J dropped 5 bases, with 12 bases sitting between them.

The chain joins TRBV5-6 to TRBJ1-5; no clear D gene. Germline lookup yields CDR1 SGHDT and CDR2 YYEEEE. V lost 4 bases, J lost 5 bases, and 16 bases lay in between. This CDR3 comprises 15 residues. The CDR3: CASSDGPLRDQPQHF. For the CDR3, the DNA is TGTGCCAGCAGCGACGGACCCCTGAGGGATCAGCCCCAGCATTTT.

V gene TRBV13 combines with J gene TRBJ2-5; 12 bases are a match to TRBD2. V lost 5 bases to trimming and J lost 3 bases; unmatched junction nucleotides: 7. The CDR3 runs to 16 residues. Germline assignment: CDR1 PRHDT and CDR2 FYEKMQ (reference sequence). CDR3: CASSHGLAGTKETQYF. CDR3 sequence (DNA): TGTGCCAGCAGCCACGGACTAGCGGGGACCAAAGAGACCCAGTACTTC.

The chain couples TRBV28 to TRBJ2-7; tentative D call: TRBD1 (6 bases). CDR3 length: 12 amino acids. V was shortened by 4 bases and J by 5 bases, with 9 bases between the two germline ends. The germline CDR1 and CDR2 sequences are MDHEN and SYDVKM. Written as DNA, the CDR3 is TGTGCCAGCAGTTCGCAGGGGAACGAGCAGTACTTC. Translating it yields CASSSQGNEQYF.

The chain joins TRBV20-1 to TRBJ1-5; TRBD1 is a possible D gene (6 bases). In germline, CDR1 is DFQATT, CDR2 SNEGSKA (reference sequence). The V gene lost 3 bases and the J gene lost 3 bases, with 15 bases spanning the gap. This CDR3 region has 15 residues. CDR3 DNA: TGCAGTGCTAGTGGAACAGGGAGAAACAATCAGCCCCAGCATTTT. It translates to CSASGTGRNNQPQHF.

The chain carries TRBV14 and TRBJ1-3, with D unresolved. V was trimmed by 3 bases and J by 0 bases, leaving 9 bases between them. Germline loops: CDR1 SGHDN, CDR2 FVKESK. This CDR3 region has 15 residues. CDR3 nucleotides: TGTGCCAGCAGCCAGACGAGAAGCTCTGGAAACACCATATATTTT. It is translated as CASSQTRSSGNTIYF.

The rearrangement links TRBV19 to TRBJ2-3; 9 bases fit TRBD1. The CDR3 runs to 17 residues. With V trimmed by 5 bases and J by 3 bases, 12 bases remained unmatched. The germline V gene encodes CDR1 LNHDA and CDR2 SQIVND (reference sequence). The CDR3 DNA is TGTGCCAGTAGTCCAGACACCGGGACAGGGAAGACAGATACGCAGTATTTT. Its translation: CASSPDTGTGKTDTQYF.

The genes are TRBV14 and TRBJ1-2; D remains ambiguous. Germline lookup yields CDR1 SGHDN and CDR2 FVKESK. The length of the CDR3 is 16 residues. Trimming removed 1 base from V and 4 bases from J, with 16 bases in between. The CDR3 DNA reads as TGTGCCAGCAGCCAAGTTGGGTCGGGTAGTGGCTATGGCTACACCTTC. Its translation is CASSQVGSGSGYGYTF.

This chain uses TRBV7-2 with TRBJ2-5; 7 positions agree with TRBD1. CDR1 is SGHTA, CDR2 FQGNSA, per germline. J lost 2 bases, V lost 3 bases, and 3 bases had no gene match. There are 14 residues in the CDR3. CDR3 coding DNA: TGTGCCAGCAGCTTCGGGACAGTTCAAGAGACCCAGTACTTC. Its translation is CASSFGTVQETQYF.

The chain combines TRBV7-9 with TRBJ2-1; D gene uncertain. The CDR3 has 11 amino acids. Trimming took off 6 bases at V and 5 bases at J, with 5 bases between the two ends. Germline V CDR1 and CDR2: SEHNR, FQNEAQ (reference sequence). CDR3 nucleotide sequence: TGTGCCAGCAGTCGCAACAATGAGCAGTTCTTC. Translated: CASSRNNEQFF. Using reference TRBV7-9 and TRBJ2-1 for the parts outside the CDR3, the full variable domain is DTGVSQNPRHKITKRGQNVTFRCDPISEHNRLYWYRQTLGQGPEFLTYFQNEAQLEKSRLLSDRFSAERPKGSFSTLEIQRTEQGDSAMYLCASSRNNEQFFGPGTRLTVL.

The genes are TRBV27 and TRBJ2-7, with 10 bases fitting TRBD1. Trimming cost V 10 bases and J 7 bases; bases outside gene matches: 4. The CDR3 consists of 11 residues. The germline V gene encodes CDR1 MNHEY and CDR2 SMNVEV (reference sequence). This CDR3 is CATGQGWEQYF. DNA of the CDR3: TGTGCCACGGGACAGGGGTGGGAGCAGTACTTC.

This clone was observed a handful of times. The CDR3 region is CASSQGTANYGYTF. The CDR3, as DNA: TGTGCCAGCAGCCAAGGGACAGCTAACTATGGCTACACCTTC. The chain carries TRBV4-2 and TRBJ1-2; a possible D gene is TRBD1 (6 bases). This CDR3 has 14 residues. CDR1 is LGHNA and CDR2 is YNFKEQ in the germline V gene. The V end was cut by 1 base, the J end by 0 bases, with 6 bases between.

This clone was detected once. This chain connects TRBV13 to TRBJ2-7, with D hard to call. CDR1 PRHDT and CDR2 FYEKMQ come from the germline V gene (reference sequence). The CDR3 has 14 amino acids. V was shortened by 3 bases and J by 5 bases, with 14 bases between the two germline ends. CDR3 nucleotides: TGTGCCAGCAGCTTGGGGATGGGTAGGAACGAGCAGTACTTC. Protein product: CASSLGMGRNEQYF.

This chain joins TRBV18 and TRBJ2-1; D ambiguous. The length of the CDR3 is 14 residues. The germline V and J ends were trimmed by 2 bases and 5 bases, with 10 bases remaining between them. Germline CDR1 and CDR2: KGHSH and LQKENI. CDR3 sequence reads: CASSPIWAHNEQFF. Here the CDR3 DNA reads TGTGCCAGCTCACCAATTTGGGCCCACAATGAGCAGTTCTTC.